These T cell receptor beta chains were read from a single sample in a study of beta chain features in type 1 diabetes. Profiling relied on immunoSEQ multiplex PCR, and the TCRdb table lists in-frame clones only, not all of them. The repertoire holds about 930,000 clones, with roughly 16% as singletons. Sequenced material: naive CD4+ T cells from blood. These receptors were taken from a young woman in good health. CDR3s include the opening cysteine and the closing phenylalanine or tryptophan. A D gene is named only where the DNA matches it firmly. Some rows mark clone size as missing; the rest say once, few, many or name a class of expanded clone.

>TRBV11-1|few|TRBJ1-1|.
TGTGCCAGCAGCGCACACCAGAACACTGAAGCTTTCTTT
CASSAHQNTEAFF
>TRBV4-2|.|TRBJ2-2|.
TGTGCCAGCAGCCAACAAGACACAGGGAGCTTCAGTACCGGGGAGCTGTTTTTT
CASSQQDTGSFSTGELFF
>TRBV7-9|few|TRBJ2-2|.
TGTGCCAGCAGCTTAGCGGTCGGGGAGCTGTTTTTT
CASSLAVGELFF
>TRBV19|.|TRBJ1-4|.
TGTGCCAGTAGTATTTCCGCAGGGACCGGGGATGAAAAACTGTTTTTT
CASSISAGTGDEKLFF
>TRBV7-9|few|TRBJ1-1|.
TGTGCCAGCAGCGCAACGATGAACACTGAAGCTTTCTTT
CASSATMNTEAFF
>TRBV7-6|few|TRBJ2-5|TRBD2
TGTGCCAGCAGCCCCCGAGGGACTATAGCAGAGACCCAGTACTTC
CASSPRGTIAETQYF
>TRBV28|.|TRBJ2-3|TRBD2
TGTGCCAGCAGTGCCCCGGGACTAGCGGACCCGACAGATACGCAGTATTTT
CASSAPGLADPTDTQYF
>TRBV5-1|.|TRBJ2-1|.
TGCGCCAGCAGCTTGGGTGGAGATTCCTACAATGAGCAGTTCTTC
CASSLGGDSYNEQFF
>TRBV6-1|.|TRBJ2-6|.
TGTGCCAGCAGTGTAAATACACAGCAAGGGGCCAACGTCCTGACTTTC
CASSVNTQQGANVLTF
>TRBV7-9|.|TRBJ2-5|.
TGTGCCAGCAGTTACCCCTACGTACAAGAGACCCAGTACTTC
CASSYPYVQETQYF
>TRBV28|.|TRBJ1-2|.
TGTGCCAGCAGCCCACGAGGGTGGAGTGGGGACAAGTCTAACTATGGCTACACCTTC
CASSPRGWSGDKSNYGYTF
>TRBV28|few|TRBJ1-4|TRBD1
TGTGCCAGCAGTTCTATGGGGGACAGGGTTGGAGAAAAACTGTTTTTT
CASSSMGDRVGEKLFF
>TRBV27|few|TRBJ2-7|.
TGTGCCAGCAGTCCGTCAGCTTCAGCGGTATTGTCCTACGAGCAGTACTTC
CASSPSASAVLSYEQYF
>TRBV4-2|.|TRBJ1-5|TRBD1
TGTGCCAGCAGCCAAGATTGGGACAGGGCTTATCAGCCCCAGCATTTT
CASSQDWDRAYQPQHF
>TRBV11-3|.|TRBJ2-5|.
TGTGCCAGCAGCTCCGGCCGATGGGAGACCCAGTACTTC
CASSSGRWETQYF
>TRBV2|few|TRBJ2-3|.
TGTGCCAGCAGCCCCCTCGGACCTAGCACAGATACGCAGTATTTT
CASSPLGPSTDTQYF
>TRBV5-6|.|TRBJ1-5|TRBD1
TGTGCCAGCAGCCTAGGACAGGGGTATCAGCCCCAGCATTTT
CASSLGQGYQPQHF
>TRBV2|.|TRBJ2-1|TRBD2
TGTGCCAGCCGGTTCGGGGTAGCGGGTTACAATGAGCAGTTCTTC
CASRFGVAGYNEQFF
>TRBV27|.|TRBJ2-7|.
TGTGCCAGCAGTACAGGACCGAGCTCCTACGAGCAGTACTTC
CASSTGPSSYEQYF
>TRBV29-1|few|TRBJ1-1|.
TGCAGCGCCAAAAGGGTGGCAGGGACGAACACTGAAGCTTTCTTT
CSAKRVAGTNTEAFF
>TRBV29-1|.|TRBJ1-4|.
TGCAGCGTCCAACAGGCCCCTTGGGGTGAAAAACTGTTTTTT
CSVQQAPWGEKLFF
>TRBV7-6|few|TRBJ2-1|.
TGTGCCAGCAGCTTAGGATACAATGAGCAGTTCTTC
CASSLGYNEQFF
>TRBV7-9|.|TRBJ2-2|.
TGTGCCAGCAGCTTAGTACCGGGGACCGGGGAGCTGTTTTTT
CASSLVPGTGELFF
>TRBV28|.|TRBJ2-2|.
TGTGCCAGCAGGGAACCTTTTAGAAACACCGGGGAGCTGTTTTTT
CASREPFRNTGELFF
>TRBV11-3|few|TRBJ2-3|.
TGTGCCAGCAGCTCAAGAGCGGGAGATACGCAGTATTTT
CASSSRAGDTQYF
>TRBV4-1|few|TRBJ2-5|.
TGTGCCAGCAGCCAAGATACGGACCAAGAGACCCAGTACTTC
CASSQDTDQETQYF
>TRBV4-2|.|TRBJ1-4|.
TGTGCCAGCAGCCAAGAAGGGCAAGACGAAAAACTGTTTTTT
CASSQEGQDEKLFF
>TRBV4-2|few|TRBJ2-1|TRBD1
TGTGCCAGCAGCCAGGGGCCGGGACAGGGGTTCGTCTCCTACAATGAGCAGTTCTTC
CASSQGPGQGFVSYNEQFF
>TRBV11-3|.|TRBJ2-7|.
TGTGCCAGCAGCCCCTATAGCGGAGCCTACGAGCAGTACTTC
CASSPYSGAYEQYF
>TRBV7-9|.|TRBJ2-2|.
TGTGCCAGCAGCTTAGTTGGGCTAGTCGAAAAAGCGAACACCGGGGAGCTGTTTTTT
CASSLVGLVEKANTGELFF
>TRBV19|.|TRBJ2-3|TRBD1
TGTGCCAGTAGTTCCCGACAGGGGCGATACACAGATACGCAGTATTTT
CASSSRQGRYTDTQYF
>TRBV5-1|.|TRBJ1-3|.
TGCGCCAGCAGCTTGGAGGCCAGAAGCTCTGGAAACACCATATATTTT
CASSLEARSSGNTIYF
>TRBV5-5|.|TRBJ1-5|.
TGTGCCAGCAGCTTGGAGATGGGCCCGCCCCAGCATTTT
CASSLEMGPPQHF
>TRBV4-2|.|TRBJ2-5|.
TGTGCCAGCAGCCAAGACACGGACGGACAAGAGACCCAGTACTTC
CASSQDTDGQETQYF
>TRBV10-3|.|TRBJ1-5|.
TGTGCCATCAGTGAGGGGGAGGGGGTAGACAATCAGCCCCAGCATTTT
CAISEGEGVDNQPQHF
>TRBV7-9|.|TRBJ2-2|.
TGTGCCAGCAGTGTCCGGTCACGGGGCGTTGGTTCCGGGGAGCTGTTTTTT
CASSVRSRGVGSGELFF
>TRBV2|.|TRBJ1-4|TRBD1
TGTGCCAGCAACAGGGGGCCTAATGAAAAACTGTTTTTT
CASNRGPNEKLFF
>TRBV27|.|TRBJ1-1|.
TGTGCCAGCAGTTCGCCCCTGGGTTCGAACACTGAAGCTTTCTTT
CASSSPLGSNTEAFF
>TRBV6-1|.|TRBJ2-5|TRBD2
TGTGCCAGCAGTGCCCTCCAAGCGGGAGGGCCGGCGACCCAGTACTTC
CASSALQAGGPATQYF
>TRBV14|few|TRBJ2-1|.
TGTGCCAGCAGCCAAGACGGCCAGCGGTCGCAGTTCTTC
CASSQDGQRSQFF
>TRBV11-2|few|TRBJ2-1|TRBD2
TGTGCCAGCAGCTCCCAGCGGGGTAACAATGAGCAGTTCTTC
CASSSQRGNNEQFF